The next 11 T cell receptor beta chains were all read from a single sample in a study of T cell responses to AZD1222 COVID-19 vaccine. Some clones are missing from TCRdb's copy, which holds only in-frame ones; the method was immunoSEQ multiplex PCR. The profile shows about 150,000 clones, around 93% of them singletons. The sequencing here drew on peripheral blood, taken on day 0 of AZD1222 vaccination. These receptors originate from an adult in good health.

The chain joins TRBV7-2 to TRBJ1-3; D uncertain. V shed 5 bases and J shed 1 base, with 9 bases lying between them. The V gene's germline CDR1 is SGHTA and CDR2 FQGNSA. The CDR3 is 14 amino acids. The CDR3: CASSPYESGNTIYF. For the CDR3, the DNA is TGTGCCAGCAGCCCATACGAGTCTGGAAACACCATATATTTT. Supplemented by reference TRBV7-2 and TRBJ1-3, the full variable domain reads GAGVSQSPSNKVTEKGKDVELRCDPISGHTALYWYRQSLGQGLEFLIYFQGNSAPDKSGLPSDRFSAERTGGSVSTLTIQRTQQEDSAVYLCASSPYESGNTIYFGEGSWLTVV.

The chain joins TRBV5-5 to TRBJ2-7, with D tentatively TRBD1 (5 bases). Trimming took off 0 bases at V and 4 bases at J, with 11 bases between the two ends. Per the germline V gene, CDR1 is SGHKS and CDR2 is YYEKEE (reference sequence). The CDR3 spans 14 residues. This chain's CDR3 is CASSLGQGLYEQYF. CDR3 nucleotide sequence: TGTGCCAGCAGCTTGGGCCAGGGTTTATACGAGCAGTACTTC.

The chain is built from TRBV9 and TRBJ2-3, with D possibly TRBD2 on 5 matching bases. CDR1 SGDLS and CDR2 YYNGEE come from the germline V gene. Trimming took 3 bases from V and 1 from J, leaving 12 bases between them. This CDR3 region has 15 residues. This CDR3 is CASSADGIRTDTQYF. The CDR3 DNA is TGTGCCAGCAGCGCTGACGGGATTCGCACAGATACGCAGTATTTT.

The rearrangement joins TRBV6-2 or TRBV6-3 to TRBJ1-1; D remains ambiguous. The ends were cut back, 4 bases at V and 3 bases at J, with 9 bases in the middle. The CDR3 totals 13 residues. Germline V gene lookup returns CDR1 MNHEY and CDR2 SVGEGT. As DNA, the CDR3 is TGTGCCAGCAGTTCCGGCAGGTACACTGAAGCTTTCTTT. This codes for CASSSGRYTEAFF.

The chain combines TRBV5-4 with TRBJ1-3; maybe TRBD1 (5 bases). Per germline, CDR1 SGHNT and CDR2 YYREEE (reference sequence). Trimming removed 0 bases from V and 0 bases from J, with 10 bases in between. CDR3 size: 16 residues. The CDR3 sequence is CASSLEGALSGNTIYF. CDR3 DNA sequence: TGTGCCAGCAGCTTGGAAGGGGCCCTCTCTGGAAACACCATATATTTT.

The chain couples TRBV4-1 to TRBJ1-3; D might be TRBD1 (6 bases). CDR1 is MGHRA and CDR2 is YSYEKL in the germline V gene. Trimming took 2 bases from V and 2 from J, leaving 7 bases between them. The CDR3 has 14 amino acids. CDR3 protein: CASSQRTAGNTIYF. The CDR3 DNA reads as TGCGCCAGCAGCCAACGGACAGCTGGAAACACCATATATTTT.

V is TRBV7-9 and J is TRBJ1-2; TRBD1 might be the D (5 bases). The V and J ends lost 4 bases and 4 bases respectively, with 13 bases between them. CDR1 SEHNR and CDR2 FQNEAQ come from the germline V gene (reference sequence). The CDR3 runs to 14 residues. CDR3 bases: TGTGCCAGCAGCTCGGGACTCTCGGGCTATGGCTACACCTTC. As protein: CASSSGLSGYGYTF.

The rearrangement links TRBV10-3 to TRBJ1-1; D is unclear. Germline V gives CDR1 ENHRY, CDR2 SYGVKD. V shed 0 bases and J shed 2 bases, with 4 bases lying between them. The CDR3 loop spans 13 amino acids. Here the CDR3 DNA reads TGTGCCATCAGTGAGTCCCCCAACACTGAAGCTTTCTTT. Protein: CAISESPNTEAFF.

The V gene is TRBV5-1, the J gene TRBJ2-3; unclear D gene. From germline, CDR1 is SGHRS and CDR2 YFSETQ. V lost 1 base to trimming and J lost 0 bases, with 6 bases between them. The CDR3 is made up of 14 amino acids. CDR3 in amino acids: CASSLPASTDTQYF. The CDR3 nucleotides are TGCGCCAGCAGCTTGCCGGCTAGCACAGATACGCAGTATTTT. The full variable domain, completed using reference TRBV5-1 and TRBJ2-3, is KAGVTQTPRYLIKTRGQQVTLSCSPISGHRSVSWYQQTPGQGLQFLFEYFSETQRNKGNFPGRFSGRQFSNSRSEMNVSTLELGDSALYLCASSLPASTDTQYFGPGTRLTVL.

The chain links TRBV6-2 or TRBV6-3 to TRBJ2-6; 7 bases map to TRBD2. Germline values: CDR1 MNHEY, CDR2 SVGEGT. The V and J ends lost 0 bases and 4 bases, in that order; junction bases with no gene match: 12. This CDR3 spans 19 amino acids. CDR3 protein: CASSYSAGRGGTGANVLTF. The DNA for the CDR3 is TGTGCCAGCAGTTACTCGGCGGGGAGGGGAGGTACAGGGGCCAACGTCCTGACTTTC.

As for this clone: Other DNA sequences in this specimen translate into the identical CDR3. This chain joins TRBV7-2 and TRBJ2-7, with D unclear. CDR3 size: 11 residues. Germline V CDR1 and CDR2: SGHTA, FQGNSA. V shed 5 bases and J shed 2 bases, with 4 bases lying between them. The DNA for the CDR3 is TGTGCCAGCAGCCCAGCCTACGAGCAGTACTTC. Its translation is CASSPAYEQYF.